Shown below are 21 T cell receptor beta chains from a single sample sequenced in a study of T cell changes during pregnancy in multiple sclerosis (dated by TCRdb to about 2019). The library relied on the immunoSEQ multiplex PCR assay. Entries here come from immuneACCESS through TCRdb and include only in-frame sequences with V and J called. Some clones fail to appear in such tables; in the studies checked, an unresolved V gene covers under half of the shortfall, and the cause of the remainder is unknown. The sample contains 35,000 to 55,000 clones, approximately 92% of them found a single time. In total, the top ten clones hold 1.3% of the sample. The sample taken for sequencing was peripheral blood. These receptor sequences come from a female donor with multiple sclerosis, enrolled in a pregnancy study.

This chain connects TRBV18 to TRBJ1-1, with 10 bases that match TRBD1. Germline CDR1 reads KGHSH; CDR2 reads LQKENI. The length of the CDR3 is 15 residues. J gave up 1 base and V 3 bases, and 2 bases lay outside the gene matches. The CDR3 loop is CASSPGQGRNTEAFF. CDR3 in DNA: TGTGCCAGCTCACCGGGACAGGGGAGGAACACTGAAGCTTTCTTT.

The gene calls are TRBV28 and TRBJ1-2, with D unclear. Per germline, CDR1 MDHEN and CDR2 SYDVKM. CDR3 length: 15 amino acids. The V end lost 4 bases, the J end lost 5 bases, and 17 bases lay between the germline ends. The CDR3 DNA sequence: TGTGCCAGCAGTTACCCCCGCTACGAAAATTATGGCTACACCTTC. Its translation: CASSYPRYENYGYTF.

This clone was picked up a small number of times. The chain combines TRBV10-3 with TRBJ2-7, with D possibly TRBD1 on 6 matching bases. Germline CDR1 and CDR2: ENHRY and SYGVKD. The CDR3 has 13 amino acids. V gave up 7 bases and J gave up 1 base, with 11 bases separating them. In nucleotides, the CDR3 is TGTGCCATCACGTCTGACAGGTCCTACGAGCAGTACTTC. Amino acid sequence: CAITSDRSYEQYF.

The V call is TRBV11-2, the J call TRBJ2-5; 8 nucleotides match TRBD2. CDR3 length: 14 amino acids. Trimming at V came to 6 bases and at J to 1 base, leaving 4 bases not matched to a gene. Germline CDR1 reads SGHAT; CDR2 reads FQNNGV. CDR3 in amino acids: CASRQRGGQETQYF. The CDR3, as DNA: TGTGCCAGCAGACAACGGGGGGGCCAAGAGACCCAGTACTTC. Using reference TRBV11-2 and TRBJ2-5 for the parts outside the CDR3, the full variable domain is EAGVAQSPRYKIIEKRQSVAFWCNPISGHATLYWYQQILGQGPKLLIQFQNNGVVDDSQLPKDRFSAERLKGVDSTLKIQPAKLEDSAVYLCASRQRGGQETQYFGPGTRLLVL.

In its sample, this clone was seen a few times. J is TRBJ2-7 and V is TRBV7-6; no reliable D call. Germline V gene data show CDR1 as SGHVS and CDR2 as FNYEAQ. V was pared by 0 bases and J by 5 bases, with 11 bases between. The CDR3 totals 14 residues. The CDR3 nucleotides read TGTGCCAGCAGCTTAGCCGGGCGTTATAACGAGCAGTACTTC. It translates to CASSLAGRYNEQYF. Full variable domain (outside the CDR3, taken from reference TRBV7-6 and TRBJ2-7): GAGVSQSPRYKVTKRGQDVALRCDPISGHVSLYWYRQALGQGPEFLTYFNYEAQQDKSGLPNDRFSAERPEGSISTLTIQRTEQRDSAMYRCASSLAGRYNEQYFGPGTRLTVT.

The chain has TRBV30 and TRBJ1-5; D uncertain. This CDR3 is 19 amino acids long. Germline V lookup: CDR1 GTSNPN, CDR2 SVGIG (reference sequence). V shed 0 bases and J shed 0 bases, with 21 bases lying between them. The CDR3 loop is CAWSVLFYPAGHSNQPQHF. CDR3 DNA sequence: TGTGCCTGGAGTGTATTGTTTTATCCCGCCGGTCATAGCAATCAGCCCCAGCATTTT. Using reference TRBV30 and TRBJ1-5 for the parts outside the CDR3, the full variable domain is SQTIHQWPATLVQPVGSPLSLECTVEGTSNPNLYWYRQAAGRGLQLLFYSVGIGQISSEVPQNLSASRPQDRQFILSSKKLLLSDSGFYLCAWSVLFYPAGHSNQPQHFGDGTRLSIL.

V usage is TRBV4-1 and J usage is TRBJ1-4; tentatively, D is TRBD1 (5 bases). With 2 bases removed from V and 8 bases from J, the gap between germline ends came to 15 bases. This CDR3 is 15 amino acids long. The germline V gene encodes CDR1 MGHRA and CDR2 YSYEKL. Here the CDR3 reads CASSQSTVWREKLFF. DNA of the CDR3: TGCGCCAGCAGCCAATCGACAGTTTGGCGGGAAAAACTGTTTTTT.

The V gene is TRBV29-1, the J gene TRBJ1-1; TRBD1 is a possible D gene (5 bases). V lost 2 bases, J lost 7 bases, and 11 bases lay in between. CDR3 length: 12 amino acids. Per germline, CDR1 SQVTM and CDR2 ANQGSEA. The CDR3 nucleotides are TGCAGCGTTGAAACGGGGACCCATGAAGCTTTCTTT. Its translation is CSVETGTHEAFF.

The chain has TRBV6-5 and TRBJ1-1; no firm D call. The V and J ends lost 0 bases and 6 bases respectively, with 5 bases between them. Per germline, CDR1 MNHEY and CDR2 SVGAGI. This CDR3 region has 12 residues. CDR3 in amino acids: CASSYSRSEAFF. CDR3 coding DNA: TGTGCCAGCAGTTACTCGAGGTCTGAAGCTTTCTTT.

This clone came up a few times. The chain combines TRBV7-8 with TRBJ2-3, with 14 bases lining up with TRBD2. The CDR3 has 17 amino acids. Germline CDR1 and CDR2: SGHVS and FQNEAQ. J lost 1 base, V lost 3 bases, and 3 bases had no gene match. CDR3 DNA: TGTGCCAGCAGCTTCAGGACTAGCGGGAGGCGCACAGATACGCAGTATTTT. Translation gives CASSFRTSGRRTDTQYF. Looking up the rest from reference TRBV7-8 and TRBJ2-3 gives the full variable domain: GAGVSQSPRYKVAKRGQDVALRCDPISGHVSLFWYQQALGQGPEFLTYFQNEAQLDKSGLPSDRFFAERPEGSVSTLKIQRTQQEDSAVYLCASSFRTSGRRTDTQYFGPGTRLTVL.

On this clone: The sample has other DNA sequences that encode this CDR3 too. The V call is TRBV6-1, the J call TRBJ2-7; 12 nucleotides line up with TRBD2. Germline CDR1 MNHNS, CDR2 SASEGT. The CDR3 loop spans 13 amino acids. Unmatched junction bases numbered 6, after V lost 8 bases and J lost 7 bases. The CDR3 nucleotides read TGTGCCAGCTTGACTAGCGGGAGAGGGGAGCAGTACTTC. As protein: CASLTSGRGEQYF.

This chain uses TRBV5-1 with TRBJ2-3; 9 bases match TRBD2. Losses at the gene ends were 0 bases for V and 6 bases for J; bases not matched to a gene: 14. CDR3 length: 18 amino acids. In germline, CDR1 is SGHRS, CDR2 YFSETQ. Here the CDR3 DNA reads TGCGCCAGCAGCTTGGGTAATAGCGGGAGAGGCTGGGCGGATACGCAGTATTTT. It is translated as CASSLGNSGRGWADTQYF.

The rearrangement joins TRBV4-2 to TRBJ2-3; D gene unclear. The V and J ends lost 1 base and 2 bases respectively, with 13 bases between them. The CDR3 spans 16 residues. CDR1 is LGHNA, CDR2 YNFKEQ, per germline. The CDR3 reads CASSQGSADSTDTQYF. For the CDR3, the DNA is TGTGCCAGCAGCCAAGGAAGCGCGGATTCCACAGATACGCAGTATTTT.

The CDR3 sequence: CASSTPRFGANVLTF. CDR3 nucleotide sequence: TGTGCCAGCAGCACACCACGTTTTGGGGCCAACGTCCTGACTTTC. V and J are TRBV7-2 and TRBJ2-6; D unclear. CDR1 is SGHTA, CDR2 FQGNSA, per germline. CDR3 size: 15 residues. Between the trimmed V and J ends, which lost 5 bases and 3 bases, there was a span of 11 bases.

The chain carries TRBV5-6 and TRBJ1-2, with D possibly matching TRBD1 (6 bases). The V gene's germline CDR1 is SGHDT and CDR2 YYEEEE. V shed 7 bases and J shed 4 bases, with 17 bases lying between them. This CDR3 contains 14 residues. The CDR3 DNA follows: TGTGCCAGCCGGATGACAGGCACCTCCTATGGCTACACCTTC. It yields the protein CASRMTGTSYGYTF.

The genes are TRBV27 and TRBJ2-5, with D possibly being TRBD1 (6 bases). Judging by the DNA end, TRBJ2-7 fits better; the J call may be wrong. The CDR3 loop spans 17 amino acids. The germline gives CDR1 MNHEY, CDR2 SMNVEV (reference sequence). CDR3 protein: CASSLSGTRALPYEQYF. CDR3 coding DNA: TGTGCCAGCAGTTTATCAGGGACAAGGGCCCTCCCCTACGAGCAGTACTTC.

V and J are TRBV7-2 and TRBJ2-7; 12 bases agree with TRBD2. This CDR3 contains 14 residues. The germline V gene has CDR1 SGHTA and CDR2 FQGNSA. J lost 6 bases, V lost 5 bases, and 5 bases had no gene match. The CDR3: CASSRLAGVIEQYF. In DNA, the CDR3 is TGTGCCAGCAGCCGACTAGCGGGAGTAATCGAGCAGTACTTC.

The chain has TRBV7-2 and TRBJ2-7, with D possibly being TRBD2 (6 bases). CDR1 is SGHTA, CDR2 FQGNSA, per germline. The V end was cut by 6 bases, the J end by 4 bases, with 22 bases between. This CDR3 spans 16 amino acids. CDR3 sequence: CASSPGVALQLYEQYF. CDR3 nucleotide sequence: TGTGCCAGCAGTCCGGGGGTAGCACTGCAACTTTACGAGCAGTACTTC. Complete variable domain (other parts from reference TRBV7-2 and TRBJ2-7): GAGVSQSPSNKVTEKGKDVELRCDPISGHTALYWYRQSLGQGLEFLIYFQGNSAPDKSGLPSDRFSAERTGGSVSTLTIQRTQQEDSAVYLCASSPGVALQLYEQYFGPGTRLTVT.

V and J are TRBV2 and TRBJ2-1; TRBD1 matches at 11 bases. The V gene end was trimmed by 5 bases and the J gene end by 7 bases; junction bases not matched to a gene: 4. CDR3 length: 14 residues. CDR1 is SNHLY, CDR2 FYNNEI, per germline. CDR3 amino acids: CASSSGQGVNEQFF. In DNA, the CDR3 is TGTGCCAGCAGTTCGGGACAGGGGGTTAATGAGCAGTTCTTC.

This chain links TRBV27 with TRBJ1-4, with 9 bases identical to TRBD1. CDR3 length: 15 residues. V shed 4 bases, J shed 4 bases, and the junction held 4 bases outside the gene matches. Germline CDR1 MNHEY, CDR2 SMNVEV (reference sequence). CDR3 residues: CASSSGTGSNEKLFF. As DNA, the CDR3 is TGTGCCAGCAGTTCGGGGACAGGGAGTAATGAAAAACTGTTTTTT.

The gene calls are TRBV7-9 and TRBJ1-3; D remains unclear. Germline CDR1 is SEHNR and CDR2 is FQNEAQ (reference sequence). Trimming left V 5 bases short and J 0 bases short, with 14 bases between. The length of the CDR3 is 16 residues. In nucleotides, the CDR3 is TGTGCCAGCAGCACAACCGGCAGCAGCTCTGGAAACACCATATATTTT. This translates into CASSTTGSSSGNTIYF.